The clone carrying this T cell receptor beta chain has more than one count but fewer than ten. The sample belongs to a study of T cell changes during pregnancy in multiple sclerosis. Profiled with immunoSEQ multiplex PCR; TCRdb holds only in-frame clones, not every one. The repertoire holds 70,000 to 80,000 clones, with 80% to 95% as singletons. This specimen was peripheral blood, taken in the first trimester of pregnancy. The source of this sequence is a female donor with multiple sclerosis, enrolled in a pregnancy study.

In DNA form, the CDR3 reads TGTGCCAGTAGTATAGGGGCGGGAGGCCGCTTCGACGAGCAGTACTTC. Amino acids: CASSIGAGGRFDEQYF. The rearrangement joins TRBV19 to TRBJ2-7, with TRBD2 matching 8 bases. The CDR3 totals 16 residues. Germline V gene data show CDR1 as LNHDA and CDR2 as SQIVND (reference sequence). The trim removed 1 base at V and 5 bases at J, leaving 10 bases unmatched.